The rows below give T cell receptor beta chains drawn from one sample of a study of CD8+CD57+ T cells in acquired aplastic anemia. TCRdb re-derived calls from the reads in MiXCR, one entry per CDR3 protein. The sample has around 500,000 distinct CDR3 sequences, approximately 32% seen once. Sequencing used sorted CD4+, CD8+, or CD8+CD57+ T cells (not recorded which) from PBMCs. All receptors derive from a human donor with aplastic anemia. The CDR3 runs from the conserved cysteine through the conserved F or W. D genes are given only for firm matches. Size tells how often a clone was seen (once, few, many) or the class of an expanded clone, and some rows leave it out.

>TRBJ2-5|NA|TRBV9|NA
TGTGCCAGCAGCGCGACAGGGACTCAAGAGACCCAGTACTTC
CASSATGTQETQYF
>TRBJ1-1|NA|TRBV7-9|NA
TGTGCCAGCAGCTTAGATCCCGGCCCAGGCAGAGCTTTCTTT
CASSLDPGPGRAFF
>TRBJ1-2|many|TRBV29-1|NA
TGCAGCGTTGCCGGGGCGTCCTCTAACTATGGCTACACCTTC
CSVAGASSNYGYTF
>TRBJ1-2|many|TRBV7-2|NA
TGTGCCAGCAGCTTAGTTCCAGGGAATCTGGGGGGCTACACCTTC
CASSLVPGNLGGYTF
>TRBJ2-5|many|TRBV20-1|TRBD2
TGCAGTGCTTACGGGAGGGAGACCCAGTACTTC
CSAYGRETQYF
>TRBJ1-1|NA|TRBV10-3|NA
TGTGCCATCAGTGAGACCCGAAACACTGAAGCTTTCTTT
CAISETRNTEAFF
>TRBJ1-2|many|TRBV12-3/TRBV12-4|NA
TGTGCCAGCAGTTTAGAAGCACGGGGAGGCTACACCTTC
CASSLEARGGYTF
>TRBJ1-1|NA|TRBV29-1|NA
TGCAGCGTTGAGGGGCTGGACACTGAAGCTTTCTTT
CSVEGLDTEAFF
>TRBJ1-6|NA|TRBV9|NA
TGTGCCAGCAGCCCGCGGACGGGGATGGCACCCCTCCACTTT
CASSPRTGMAPLHF
>TRBJ1-2|NA|TRBV25-1|NA
TGTGCCAGCAGAGGACAAACGGCTATTGACACCTTC
CASRGQTAIDTF
>TRBJ2-3|NA|TRBV29-1|NA
TGCAGCGTTCGGGAATACGAGTATTTT
CSVREYEYF
>TRBJ1-4|NA|TRBV7-2|NA
TGTGCCAGCAGCCCAGCCCGGGTCCCGAGGGAAAAACTGTTTTTT
CASSPARVPREKLFF
>TRBJ1-4|NA|TRBV15|NA
TGTGCCACCAGCAGAGATCCCGGGCCAACTAATGAAAAACTGTTTTTT
CATSRDPGPTNEKLFF
>TRBJ2-7|NA|TRBV7-2|NA
TGTGCCAGCCAAACTCAAACAGGGTTCGGGTACGAGCAGTACTTC
CASQTQTGFGYEQYF
>TRBJ2-7|many|TRBV11-1|TRBD1
TGTGCCAGCACCAACCCGAGTTTGGACAGGGGCTACGAGCAGTACTTC
CASTNPSLDRGYEQYF
>TRBJ1-2|few|TRBV29-1|TRBD1
TGCAGCGTTGAAAGGGGACAGGGGAGCTATGGCTACACCTTC
CSVERGQGSYGYTF
>TRBJ1-1|once|TRBV2|NA
TGTGCCAGCAGTGTAAGGGTTGGCAGTGAAGCTTTCTTT
CASSVRVGSEAFF
>TRBJ1-2|NA|TRBV10-3|NA
TGTGCCATCAGCCCCGATTATGTTGCCGATGGCTACACCTTC
CAISPDYVADGYTF
>TRBJ2-7|NA|TRBV10-2|TRBD1
TGTGCCAGCCTTAGGATGGGACAGGGCGGATCCTACGAGCAGTACTTC
CASLRMGQGGSYEQYF
>TRBJ2-2|NA|TRBV14|TRBD2
TGTGCCAGCAGCCGAACGGGACTAGCGTTATCCGGGGAGCTGTTTTTT
CASSRTGLALSGELFF
>TRBJ2-7|many|TRBV19|NA
TGTGCCAGTAACTCAGGGGTCTTGAACTACGAGCAGTACTTC
CASNSGVLNYEQYF
>TRBJ1-3|many|TRBV9|NA
TGTGCCAGCACAACGGGCTCTGGAAACACCATATATTTT
CASTTGSGNTIYF
>TRBJ2-7|many|TRBV2|NA
TGTGCCAGCGGGCGGGACAGAGACTACGAGCAGTACTTC
CASGRDRDYEQYF
>TRBJ2-7|NA|TRBV25-1|NA
TGTGCCAGCAGTGCTAACCAGGTCCTTGGGAACGAGCAGTACTTC
CASSANQVLGNEQYF
>TRBJ1-2|many|TRBV20-1|TRBD1
TGCAGTGCCAAAACAGGGGGTAGTAACTATGGCTACACCTTC
CSAKTGGSNYGYTF
>TRBJ2-2|NA|TRBV2|NA
TGTGCCAGTATAATAGGACGGGGGAACACCGGGGAGCTGTTTTTT
CASIIGRGNTGELFF
>TRBJ1-3|many|TRBV5-1|NA
TGCGCCAGCAGCTTGGAACGTACCTCTGGAAACACCATATATTTT
CASSLERTSGNTIYF
>TRBJ1-2|NA|TRBV24-1|NA
TGTGCCACCAGTATCTCGGGAGGCGGGGGAGACTATGGCTACACCTTC
CATSISGGGGDYGYTF
>TRBJ1-3|NA|TRBV29-1|NA
TGCAGCGTTGAATTCCCAGGTTCTGGAAACACCATATATTTT
CSVEFPGSGNTIYF
>TRBJ2-7|NA|TRBV5-1|NA
TGCGCCAGCAGCTTGGGGGGGATGCCTTACGAGCAGTACTTC
CASSLGGMPYEQYF
>TRBJ1-6|few|TRBV3-1|NA
TGTGCCAGCAGCCAAGGTACCATAAGGGGTCAGCTCAATTCACCCCTCCACTTT
CASSQGTIRGQLNSPLHF
>TRBJ1-6|many|TRBV2|NA
TGTGCCAGCATGAACAGTGGGAATTCACCCCTCCACTTT
CASMNSGNSPLHF
>TRBJ2-3|many|TRBV19|TRBD1
TGTGCCAGTACTCCGAGGACAGGGCCGACAGATACGCAGTATTTT
CASTPRTGPTDTQYF
>TRBJ1-2|many|TRBV7-9|NA
TGTGCCAGCAGCTACGGGAATAACTATGGCTACACCTTC
CASSYGNNYGYTF
>TRBJ1-6|NA|TRBV20-1|NA
TGCAGTGCTAGAGATTCACGCCTTAGCTCCTATAATTCACCCCTCCACTTT
CSARDSRLSSYNSPLHF
>TRBJ2-2|NA|TRBV12-3/TRBV12-4|NA
TGTGCCAGCAGTCAACGGGTCCGGGAGCTGTTTTTT
CASSQRVRELFF
>TRBJ2-7|NA|TRBV11-2|TRBD2
TGTGCCAGCAGCCTAAATAGCGGGGGGTCCGTCGGAGAGCAGTACTTT
CASSLNSGGSVGEQYF
>TRBJ2-5|NA|TRBV7-2|NA
TGTGCCAGCAGCCGGGCCGAGGGAGAGACCCAGTACTTC
CASSRAEGETQYF
>TRBJ2-7|few|TRBV6-1|TRBD1
TGTGCCAGCAGTGCGACAGGGATGAACGAGCAGTACTTC
CASSATGMNEQYF
>TRBJ2-3|NA|TRBV7-2|NA
TGTGCCAGCAGGCCAGGGGGGGCAGATACGCAGTATTTT
CASRPGGADTQYF